This paragraph covers one T cell receptor (beta chain) sequence. A much larger clone sits a single nucleotide away, making a read error possible. The CDR3 consists of 14 residues. These data originate in a study of blood T cells in healthy people across ages. Then a second PCR, running roughly 7 to 11 cycles, was carried out with a sample-barcoded 5' primer and a J-beta primer mix. Using its own MiXCR run on the 5' RACE reads, TCRdb lists one record per CDR3 protein. The sample lists roughly 790,000 distinct CDR3 sequences; roughly 44% were seen once. The rearrangement links TRBV12-3 or TRBV12-4 to TRBJ2-7, with 7 bases identical to TRBD2. The DNA end favors TRBJ2-5, so the J call may be wrong. The sample comprised blood. This TCR derives from a woman aged 60-70 years in good health. The CDR3 coding sequence is TGTGCCAGCAGTGTATTCAGCGGGAAGGAGACCCAGTACTTC. Protein: CASSVFSGKETQYF.